A selection of T cell receptor beta chains follows, all from one sample in a study of type 1 and type 2 diabetes patients. TCRdb independently ran MiXCR on the multiplex PCR reads; one entry per CDR3 protein. There are 250,000 to 300,000 distinct CDR3 sequences in the sample; around 47% occur only once, and approximately 14% lies in the top ten. The source material was peripheral blood mononuclear cells (PBMCs). Source of these receptors: a young man with type 2 diabetes. CDR3s include the opening cysteine and the closing phenylalanine or tryptophan. A D gene is named only where the DNA matches it firmly. Only part of the rows carry a size: once, few, many, or a class if the clone is expanded.

clone size	D gene	J gene	V gene	CDR3 protein	CDR3 DNA
.	TRBD1	TRBJ1-6	TRBV9	CASSPWTGDNSPLHF	TGTGCCAGCAGCCCCTGGACAGGAGATAATTCACCCCTCCACTTT
many	.	TRBJ2-7	TRBV4-2	CASSQEAGVPDEQYF	TGTGCCAGCAGCCAAGAAGCAGGGGTACCCGACGAGCAGTACTTC
many	.	TRBJ2-5	TRBV15	CATEGGLGGETQYF	TGTGCCACCGAAGGCGGGCTCGGAGGGGAGACCCAGTACTTC
few	.	TRBJ2-6	TRBV2	CASTQRPQGGANVLTF	TGTGCCAGCACCCAACGGCCCCAGGGAGGGGCCAACGTCCTGACTTTC
.	TRBD2	TRBJ2-7	TRBV2	CASSYPTSGEVSYEQYF	TGTGCCAGCAGTTACCCCACTAGCGGAGAGGTATCCTACGAGCAGTACTTC
.	TRBD1	TRBJ2-3	TRBV7-2	CASSLERSGGISTDTQYF	TGTGCCAGCAGCTTAGAAAGATCAGGGGGCATATCCACAGATACGCAGTATTTT
many	.	TRBJ2-2	TRBV15	CATSRDTGELFF	TGTGCCACCAGCAGAGACACCGGGGAGCTGTTTTTT
.	.	TRBJ1-2	TRBV6-4	CASSEELGYGYTF	TGTGCCAGCAGTGAGGAGCTTGGCTATGGCTACACCTTC
.	TRBD2	TRBJ2-2	TRBV30	CAWSSGASGTGELFF	TGTGCCTGGAGTTCGGGGGCTAGCGGGACCGGGGAGCTGTTTTTT
.	.	TRBJ1-2	TRBV25-1	CASSFPLTGNYGYTF	TGTGCCAGCAGTTTCCCTTTGACAGGCAACTATGGCTACACCTTC
.	TRBD2	TRBJ2-1	TRBV7-3	CASSPRGGLAGVGEQFF	TGTGCCAGCAGCCCAAGGGGGGGACTAGCGGGAGTCGGTGAGCAGTTCTTC
.	.	TRBJ1-1	TRBV19	CASSIALRGVPGTEAFF	TGTGCCAGTAGTATCGCGCTTCGGGGGGTGCCGGGCACTGAAGCTTTCTTT
.	TRBD1	TRBJ1-1	TRBV11-2	CASSLGQGLPEAFF	TGTGCCAGCAGCTTAGGACAGGGGTTACCTGAAGCTTTCTTT
.	.	TRBJ2-2	TRBV12-3/TRBV12-4	CASTQDRTGELFF	TGTGCCAGCACCCAGGACCGAACCGGGGAGCTGTTTTTT
.	.	TRBJ2-6	TRBV6-6	CASSVASTRSGANVLTF	TGTGCCAGCAGTGTAGCGAGCACCCGCTCTGGGGCCAACGTCCTGACTTTC
few	TRBD1	TRBJ2-7	TRBV12-3/TRBV12-4	CASSARDSETYEQYF	TGTGCCAGCAGTGCACGGGACAGCGAAACCTACGAGCAGTACTTC
few	.	TRBJ2-7	TRBV24-1	CATSEAGSYEQYF	TGTGCCACCAGTGAGGCCGGGTCCTACGAGCAGTACTTC
.	.	TRBJ2-1	TRBV6-5	CASSRAGYNEQFF	TGTGCCAGCAGTCGTGCTGGCTACAATGAGCAGTTCTTC
.	TRBD2	TRBJ2-5	TRBV7-2	CASSLLLAGGRETQYF	TGTGCCAGCAGTTTGCTACTAGCGGGAGGACGGGAGACCCAGTACTTC
.	.	TRBJ1-3	TRBV19	CASSGASGNTIYF	TGTGCCAGTAGTGGGGCCTCTGGAAACACCATATATTTT
few	TRBD1	TRBJ1-6	TRBV20-1	CSARGETGSSYNSPLHF	TGCAGTGCTAGAGGGGAGACAGGGAGCTCCTATAATTCACCCCTCCACTTT
.	TRBD1	TRBJ2-2	TRBV7-9	CASTTNLRDRVTGELFF	TGTGCCAGCACCACCAACCTCCGGGACAGGGTCACCGGGGAGCTGTTTTTT
.	.	TRBJ2-1	TRBV7-9	CASSFASLNEQFF	TGTGCCAGCAGCTTTGCCAGCCTCAATGAGCAGTTCTTC
.	.	TRBJ2-2	TRBV7-2	CASSLYMGKTGELFF	TGTGCCAGCAGCTTATACATGGGGAAGACCGGGGAGCTGTTTTTT
.	TRBD1	TRBJ1-1	TRBV29-1	CSVRTGEAFF	TGCAGCGTTCGGACAGGGGAAGCTTTCTTT
.	.	TRBJ2-7	TRBV25-1	CASIWDSYEQYF	TGTGCCAGCATCTGGGACTCCTACGAGCAGTACTTC
few	.	TRBJ2-1	TRBV6-6	CASTQGNEQFF	TGTGCCAGCACACAGGGAAATGAGCAGTTCTTC
few	.	TRBJ1-4	TRBV19	CASSGAVPYGEKLFF	TGTGCCAGTAGTGGAGCTGTCCCCTATGGTGAAAAACTGTTTTTT
once	.	TRBJ2-5	TRBV19	CASSIMAEGETQYF	TGTGCCAGTAGTATAATGGCGGAGGGGGAGACCCAGTACTTC
.	TRBD1	TRBJ1-2	TRBV19	CASSIPGTATNYGYTF	TGTGCCAGTAGTATTCCCGGGACAGCCACTAACTATGGCTACACCTTC
.	.	TRBJ2-7	TRBV28	CASSFGGTHYEQYF	TGTGCCAGCAGTTTCGGCGGGACTCACTACGAGCAGTACTTC
few	.	TRBJ2-3	TRBV2	CASPGGRDTQYF	TGTGCCAGCCCCGGAGGAAGGGATACGCAGTATTTT
.	.	TRBJ2-2	TRBV3-1	CASSQDDTIGGELFF	TGTGCCAGCAGCCAAGACGACACTATTGGCGGGGAGCTGTTTTTT
few	.	TRBJ2-1	TRBV7-6	CASSPRPDSSYNEQFF	TGTGCCAGCAGCCCGCGGCCGGACAGCTCCTACAATGAGCAGTTCTTC
few	.	TRBJ2-7	TRBV28	CASTTGLSYEQYF	TGTGCCAGCACCACGGGTCTGAGCTACGAGCAGTACTTC
.	.	TRBJ2-3	TRBV16	CASSQSTPEYTDTQYF	TGTGCCAGCAGCCAATCGACCCCAGAATACACAGATACGCAGTATTTT
.	TRBD2	TRBJ2-7	TRBV6-6	CASSPTGTSGGAYEQYF	TGTGCCAGCAGTCCCACCGGGACTAGCGGGGGGGCCTACGAGCAGTACTTC
few	.	TRBJ2-6	TRBV7-3	CASSLIAGGGANVLTF	TGTGCCAGCAGCTTGATAGCCGGGGGAGGGGCCAACGTCCTGACTTTC
few	.	TRBJ1-2	TRBV15	CAASERGVMGYTF	TGTGCCGCCAGCGAGAGGGGGGTGATGGGCTACACCTTC
few	.	TRBJ1-6	TRBV2	CASTTAGLSPLHF	TGTGCCAGCACCACAGCGGGTCTTTCACCCCTCCACTTT
.	TRBD1	TRBJ1-5	TRBV19	CASTDRGNQPQHF	TGTGCCAGTACGGACAGGGGCAATCAGCCCCAGCATTTT
.	TRBD2	TRBJ2-5	TRBV6-6	CASSYPKAGEETQYF	TGTGCCAGCAGTTACCCAAAAGCGGGAGAGGAGACCCAGTACTTC
.	.	TRBJ2-3	TRBV2	CASIDGTDTQYF	TGTGCCAGCATAGACGGAACAGATACGCAGTATTTT
.	TRBD1	TRBJ1-2	TRBV24-1	CATSVGTGYGYTF	TGTGCCACCAGTGTGGGGACAGGCTATGGCTACACCTTC
.	.	TRBJ1-1	TRBV2	CASSQAFQTEAFF	TGTGCCAGCAGCCAAGCATTTCAGACTGAAGCTTTCTTT
.	.	TRBJ2-7	TRBV20-1	CSAGSTYEQYF	TGCAGTGCTGGCAGTACGTACGAGCAGTACTTC
few	TRBD1	TRBJ1-1	TRBV7-8	CASSLRDRGAEAFF	TGTGCCAGCAGCCTCCGGGACAGGGGTGCTGAAGCTTTCTTT
.	.	TRBJ1-1	TRBV29-1	CSGALTEAFF	TGCAGCGGGGCCCTCACTGAAGCTTTCTTT